This T cell receptor beta chain is drawn from a study of T cells in Graves' hyperthyroidism and ophthalmopathy. This clonotype occurred many times. This CDR3 spans 15 amino acids. Germline V gives CDR1 MNHEY, CDR2 SMNVEV (reference sequence). V shed 5 bases, J shed 9 bases, and the junction held 11 bases outside the gene matches. What was amplified from RNA transcripts were TCR beta CDR3 regions. In the first-round RT-PCR of the TCR CDR3, the HTBI primer set was used. TCRdb independently ran MiXCR on the multiplex PCR reads; one entry per CDR3 protein. The sample holds about 640,000 distinct CDR3 sequences, roughly 15% seen once.

The chain employs TRBV27 and TRBJ2-1; 9 bases map to TRBD2. The sequenced sample was blood. The TCR originated in a woman aged 45-59 years with Graves' ophthalmopathy. CDR3 residues: CASSPLAGDHSEQFF. The DNA for the CDR3 is TGTGCCAGCAGTCCGTTAGCGGGGGATCACAGTGAGCAGTTCTTC.